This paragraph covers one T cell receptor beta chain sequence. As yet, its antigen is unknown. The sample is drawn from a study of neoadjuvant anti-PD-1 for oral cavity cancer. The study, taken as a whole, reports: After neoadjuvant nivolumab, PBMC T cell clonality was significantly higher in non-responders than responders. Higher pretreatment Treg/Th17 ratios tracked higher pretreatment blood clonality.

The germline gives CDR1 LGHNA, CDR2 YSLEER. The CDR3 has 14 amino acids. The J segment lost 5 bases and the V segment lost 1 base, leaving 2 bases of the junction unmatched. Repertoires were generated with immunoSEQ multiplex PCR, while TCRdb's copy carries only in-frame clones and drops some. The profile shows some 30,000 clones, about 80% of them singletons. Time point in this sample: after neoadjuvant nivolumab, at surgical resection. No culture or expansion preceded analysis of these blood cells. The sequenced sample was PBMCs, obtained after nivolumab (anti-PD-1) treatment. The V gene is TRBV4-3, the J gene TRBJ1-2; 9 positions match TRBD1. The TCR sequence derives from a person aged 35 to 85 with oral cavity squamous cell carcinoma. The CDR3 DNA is TGCGCCAGCAGCCAAGTAGGGACAGGGTATGGCTACACCTTC. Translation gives CASSQVGTGYGYTF.